This T cell receptor (beta chain) was retrieved from a study of neurological immune-mediated disorders. Time point reported: longitudinal time-point 1 (baseline). Unsorted libraries used 2 million PBMCs kept at -80 degrees C. TCRdb called the 5' RACE reads again in MiXCR, with one record for every CDR3 protein. Of more than 70,000 distinct CDR3 sequences listed, about 10% are singletons. This clonotype was observed at least ten times. The V gene's germline CDR1 is MDHEN and CDR2 SYDVKM. Trimming removed 7 bases at V and 8 bases at J, with 9 bases between. CDR3 size: 12 residues. Sequenced: PBMCs. The clonotype was recovered from a man aged 25 to 40 in good health. This rearrangement joins TRBV28 to TRBJ1-6; D may be TRBD1 (5 bases). The DNA for the CDR3 is TGTGCCAGCACGTCCAGGGATTCACCCCTCCACTTT. Amino acid sequence: CASTSRDSPLHF. The full variable domain, completed using reference TRBV28 and TRBJ1-6, is DVKVTQSSRYLVKRTGEKVFLECVQDMDHENMFWYRQDPGLGLRLIYFSYDVKMKEKGDIPEGYSVSREKKERFSLILESASTNQTSMYLCASTSRDSPLHFGNGTRLTVT.